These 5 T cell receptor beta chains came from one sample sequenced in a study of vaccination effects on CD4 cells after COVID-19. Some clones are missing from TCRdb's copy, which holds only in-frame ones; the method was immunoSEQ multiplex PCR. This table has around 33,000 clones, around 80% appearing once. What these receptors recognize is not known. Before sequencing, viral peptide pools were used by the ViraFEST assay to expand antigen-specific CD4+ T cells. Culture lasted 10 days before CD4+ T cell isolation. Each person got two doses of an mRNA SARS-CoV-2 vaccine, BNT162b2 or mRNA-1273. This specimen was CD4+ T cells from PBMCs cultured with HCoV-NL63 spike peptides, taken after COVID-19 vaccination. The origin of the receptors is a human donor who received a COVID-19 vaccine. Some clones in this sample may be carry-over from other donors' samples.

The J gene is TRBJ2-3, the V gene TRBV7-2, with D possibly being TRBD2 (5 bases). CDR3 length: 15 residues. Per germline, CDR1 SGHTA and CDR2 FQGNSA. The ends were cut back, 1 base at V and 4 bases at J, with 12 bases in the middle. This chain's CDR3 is CASSLGRGWSDTQYF. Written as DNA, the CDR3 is TGTGCCAGCAGCTTAGGCAGAGGGTGGTCAGATACGCAGTATTTT. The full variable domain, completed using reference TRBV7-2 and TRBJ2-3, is GAGVSQSPSNKVTEKGKDVELRCDPISGHTALYWYRQSLGQGLEFLIYFQGNSAPDKSGLPSDRFSAERTGGSVSTLTIQRTQQEDSAVYLCASSLGRGWSDTQYFGPGTRLTVL.

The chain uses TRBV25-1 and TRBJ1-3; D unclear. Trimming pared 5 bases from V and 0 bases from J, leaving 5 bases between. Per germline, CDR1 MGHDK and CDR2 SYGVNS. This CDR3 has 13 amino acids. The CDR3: CASSLSSGNTIYF. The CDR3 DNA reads TGTGCCAGCAGTCTTTCCTCTGGAAACACCATATATTTT.

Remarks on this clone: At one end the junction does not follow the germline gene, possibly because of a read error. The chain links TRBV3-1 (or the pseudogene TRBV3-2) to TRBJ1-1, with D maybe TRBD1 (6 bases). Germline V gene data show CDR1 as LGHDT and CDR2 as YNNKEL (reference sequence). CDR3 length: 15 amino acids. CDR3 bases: TGTGCCAGCAGCCAAGCCCCGTTTGGACAGCGGCCTAATACTTTT. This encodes CASSQAPFGQRPNTF.

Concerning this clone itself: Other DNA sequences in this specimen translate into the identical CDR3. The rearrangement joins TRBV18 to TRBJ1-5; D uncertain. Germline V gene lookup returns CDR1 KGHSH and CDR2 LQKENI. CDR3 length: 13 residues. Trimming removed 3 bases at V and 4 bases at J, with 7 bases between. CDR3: CASSPSGNQPQHF. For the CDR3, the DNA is TGTGCCAGCTCACCGTCCGGGAATCAGCCCCAGCATTTT.

The CDR3 DNA reads as TGTGCCAGCAGCCAAACAGGAAACACCATATATTTT. Protein sequence: CASSQTGNTIYF. The chain employs TRBV12-3 or TRBV12-4 and TRBJ1-3; the D is unclear. CDR3 length: 12 amino acids. The germline V and J ends were trimmed by 6 bases and 4 bases, with 7 bases remaining between them.